The source of this T cell receptor (beta chain) is a study of Ad26.COV2.S vaccination and SARS-CoV-2 variants. Repertoires were generated with immunoSEQ multiplex PCR, while TCRdb's copy carries only in-frame clones and drops some. The sample has roughly 700,000 clones, 70% to 90% seen once. Treatment described: around 19 received Ad26.COV2.S at low or high dose, single or two shots; roughly five received placebo; per-sample allocation not given. Each sample was drawn 63 days after the first injection (of vaccine or placebo). The trim removed 5 bases at V and 5 bases at J, leaving 4 bases unmatched. Per the germline V gene, CDR1 is MGHDK and CDR2 is SYGVNS. This CDR3 is built from 13 residues.

The receptor was isolated from a person between 18 and 60 years old who received the Ad26.COV2.S COVID-19 vaccine or a placebo. The gene calls are TRBV25-1 and TRBJ1-2, with TRBD1 matching over 8 bases. The sequenced sample was peripheral blood, obtained in a trial of Ad26.COV2.S vaccine versus placebo. As DNA, the CDR3 is TGTGCCAGCAGTTTGCAGGGGGCTTATGGCTACACCTTC. Translated: CASSLQGAYGYTF.